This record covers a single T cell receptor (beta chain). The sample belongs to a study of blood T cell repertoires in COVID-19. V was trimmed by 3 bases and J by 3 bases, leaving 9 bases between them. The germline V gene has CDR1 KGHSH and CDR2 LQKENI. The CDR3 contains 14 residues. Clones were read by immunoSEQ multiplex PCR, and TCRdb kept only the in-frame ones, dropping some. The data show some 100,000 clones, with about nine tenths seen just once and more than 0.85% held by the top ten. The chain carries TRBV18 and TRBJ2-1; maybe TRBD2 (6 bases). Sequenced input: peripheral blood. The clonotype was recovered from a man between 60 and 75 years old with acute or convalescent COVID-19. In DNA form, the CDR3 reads TGTGCCAGCTCACCTTCCGGGGGCTACAATGAGCAGTTCTTC. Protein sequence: CASSPSGGYNEQFF.